These 22 T cell receptor beta chains were all obtained from the same sample, sequenced in a study of Ad26.COV2.S vaccination and SARS-CoV-2 variants. Sequencing used immunoSEQ multiplex PCR; TCRdb keeps in-frame clones, though not all of them. This sample yields 300,000 to 500,000 clones, of which about 88% are seen a single time; around 3.4% belongs to the top ten. The treatment was: about 20 received Ad26.COV2.S at low or high dose, single or two shots; roughly five received placebo; per-sample allocation not given. Sampling was performed 63 days after the first vaccine or placebo injection. The sample here was peripheral blood, taken in a trial of Ad26.COV2.S vaccine versus placebo. The receptor set was obtained from a person aged 18-65 years who received the Ad26.COV2.S COVID-19 vaccine or a placebo.

V and J are TRBV30 and TRBJ1-3; no reliable D call. Trimming cost V 2 bases and J 3 bases, with 8 bases left between them. Germline CDR1 and CDR2: GTSNPN and SVGIG (reference sequence). The CDR3 runs to 13 residues. The CDR3 spells CAWSSWFGNTIYF. Written as DNA, the CDR3 is TGTGCCTGGAGTAGTTGGTTTGGAAACACCATATATTTT. Together with reference TRBV30 and TRBJ1-3, the CDR3 gives the full variable domain: SQTIHQWPATLVQPVGSPLSLECTVEGTSNPNLYWYRQAAGRGLQLLFYSVGIGQISSEVPQNLSASRPQDRQFILSSKKLLLSDSGFYLCAWSSWFGNTIYFGEGSWLTVV.

V is TRBV19 and J is TRBJ2-3; TRBD1 or TRBD2 may be the D gene (5 bases each). V was cut by 5 bases and J by 2 bases, with 8 bases left in between. From germline, CDR1 is LNHDA and CDR2 SQIVND (reference sequence). This CDR3 has 13 residues. This CDR3 reads CASSVGDTDTQYF. CDR3 sequence (DNA): TGTGCCAGTAGTGTGGGGGACACAGATACGCAGTATTTT.

The chain combines TRBV3-1 (or the pseudogene TRBV3-2) with TRBJ1-1, with D possibly matching TRBD1 (5 bases). This CDR3 is built from 13 residues. CDR1 is LGHDT and CDR2 is YNNKEL in the germline V gene (reference sequence). V lost 8 bases and J 1 base, leaving 11 bases between the germline ends. CDR3 amino acids: CASQGVWNTEAFF. CDR3 DNA: TGTGCCAGCCAGGGTGTTTGGAACACTGAAGCTTTCTTT.

The rearrangement links TRBV18 to TRBJ2-1, with 11 bases aligning to TRBD2. The CDR3 spans 16 residues. Trimming at V came to 3 bases and at J to 4 bases, leaving 5 bases not matched to a gene. Germline CDR1 reads KGHSH; CDR2 reads LQKENI. The CDR3 here is CASSPSGLADYNEQFF. The DNA for the CDR3 is TGTGCCAGCTCACCCTCGGGACTAGCGGATTACAATGAGCAGTTCTTC.

The rearrangement uses TRBV6-5 and TRBJ2-1; maybe TRBD1 (6 bases). Germline CDR1 is MNHEY and CDR2 is SVGAGI. CDR3 length: 13 residues. With 6 bases removed from V and 15 bases from J, the gap between germline ends came to 21 bases. The CDR3 DNA reads as TGTGCCAGCAGAGCCCTAAAAGGGGGTTTATGGTTCTTC. Its translation: CASRALKGGLWFF.

The chain joins TRBV6-2 or TRBV6-3 to TRBJ1-1; D unclear. Per germline, CDR1 MNHEY and CDR2 SVGEGT. Trimming took off 2 bases at V and 7 bases at J, with 5 bases between the two ends. The CDR3 loop spans 11 amino acids. As DNA, the CDR3 is TGTGCCAGCAGTTACCAAATTGAAGCTTTCTTT. This encodes CASSYQIEAFF.

This rearrangement joins TRBV14 to TRBJ2-7; a weak D match, TRBD2 (6 bases). The CDR3 has 16 residues. Trimming took off 4 bases at V and 3 bases at J, with 19 bases between the two ends. Germline lookup yields CDR1 SGHDN and CDR2 FVKESK. Here the CDR3 DNA reads TGTGCCAGCAGCCCCATGAGGGCGGCGGGGAACTACGAGCAGTACTTC. This gives the protein CASSPMRAAGNYEQYF.

In this sample, this clone turned up a few times. This CDR3 is also generated by other DNA sequences in the sample. The CDR3 loop is CASSLGLADTDTQYF. Here the CDR3 DNA reads TGCGCCAGCAGCTTGGGGCTAGCGGACACAGATACGCAGTATTTT. The chain links TRBV5-1 to TRBJ2-3; 7 bases match TRBD2. CDR1 is SGHRS, CDR2 YFSETQ, per germline. This CDR3 spans 15 amino acids. V was clipped by 0 bases and J by 2 bases; unmatched bases: 3.

J is TRBJ1-4 and V is TRBV6-4; a weak D match, TRBD1 (6 bases). Trimming cost V 8 bases and J 8 bases, with 18 bases left between them. The CDR3 covers 14 residues. CDR1 and CDR2 (germline): MRHNA, SNTAGT. The CDR3 is CASSRWGAQEKLFF. CDR3 in DNA: TGTGCCAGCTCCCGGTGGGGGGCGCAAGAAAAACTGTTTTTT.

This chain uses TRBV28 with TRBJ2-5, with D hard to call. The CDR3 loop spans 16 amino acids. Germline V lookup: CDR1 MDHEN, CDR2 SYDVKM. Trimming pared 0 bases from V and 1 base from J, leaving 12 bases between. CDR3 nucleotide sequence: TGTGCCAGCAGTTTATGGGGCGGTACCGGCCAAGAGACCCAGTACTTC. Translation: CASSLWGGTGQETQYF. The complete variable domain, with remaining parts taken from reference TRBV28 and TRBJ2-5, reads DVKVTQSSRYLVKRTGEKVFLECVQDMDHENMFWYRQDPGLGLRLIYFSYDVKMKEKGDIPEGYSVSREKKERFSLILESASTNQTSMYLCASSLWGGTGQETQYFGPGTRLLVL.

The chain is built from TRBV19 and TRBJ2-1, with 9 bases matching TRBD1. The V segment lost 9 bases and the J segment 7 bases; nucleotides outside the gene matches: 10. The V gene's germline CDR1 is LNHDA and CDR2 SQIVND (reference sequence). This CDR3 is 14 amino acids long. CDR3 region: CASRVGQGLNEQFF. CDR3 in DNA: TGTGCCAGCAGAGTGGGACAGGGCCTAAATGAGCAGTTCTTC.

The J gene is TRBJ1-2, the V gene TRBV3-1 (or the pseudogene TRBV3-2); TRBD1 might be the D (6 bases). This CDR3 spans 13 amino acids. Between the trimmed V and J ends, which lost 4 bases and 8 bases, there was a span of 14 bases. Germline values: CDR1 LGHDT, CDR2 YNNKEL (reference sequence). The CDR3 here is CASSPYLGGGYTF. The CDR3 nucleotides are TGTGCCAGCAGCCCATACCTCGGGGGCGGCTACACCTTC.

This rearrangement joins TRBV9 to TRBJ1-4, with D tentatively TRBD1 (5 bases). The germline V gene encodes CDR1 SGDLS and CDR2 YYNGEE. The CDR3 contains 14 residues. The V and J ends lost 0 bases and 6 bases respectively, with 9 bases between them. The CDR3 is CASSVGGIHEKLFF. The CDR3 DNA is TGTGCCAGCAGCGTAGGGGGGATCCATGAAAAACTGTTTTTT.

This rearrangement joins TRBV7-9 to TRBJ2-7; D is uncertain. V lost 1 base and J 3 bases, leaving 4 bases between the germline ends. The CDR3 loop spans 12 amino acids. Germline V gives CDR1 SEHNR, CDR2 FQNEAQ (reference sequence). CDR3 bases: TGTGCCAGCAGCTTAGTTAGCTACGAGCAGTACTTC. Protein: CASSLVSYEQYF.

V usage is TRBV27 and J usage is TRBJ2-7, with D tentatively TRBD1 (5 bases). Trimming took off 0 bases at V and 5 bases at J, with 11 bases between the two ends. The CDR3 has 14 residues. The germline CDR1 and CDR2 sequences are MNHEY and SMNVEV (reference sequence). The CDR3 sequence is CASSLSGVRNEQYF. In DNA form, the CDR3 reads TGTGCCAGCAGTTTATCAGGGGTCAGGAACGAGCAGTACTTC.

This chain links TRBV6-1 with TRBJ1-2; D might be TRBD1 (5 bases). Trimming took 0 bases from V and 3 from J, leaving 11 bases between them. Per the germline V gene, CDR1 is MNHNS and CDR2 is SASEGT. CDR3 length equals 15 residues. In DNA form, the CDR3 reads TGTGCCAGCAGTGAAGCAGGGGAGTGGTACTATGGCTACACCTTC. Translation: CASSEAGEWYYGYTF.

The chain recombines TRBV5-4 with TRBJ1-4; 7 nucleotides line up with TRBD1. The germline CDR1 and CDR2 sequences are SGHNT and YYREEE (reference sequence). CDR3 length: 15 residues. V lost 1 base, J lost 3 bases, and 3 bases stayed unmatched. The CDR3 coding sequence is TGTGCCAGCAGCTTGACAGGGGATGCTAATGAAAAACTGTTTTTT. This encodes CASSLTGDANEKLFF. Combining the CDR3 with reference TRBV5-4 and TRBJ1-4 gives the whole variable domain ETGVTQSPTHLIKTRGQQVTLRCSSQSGHNTVSWYQQALGQGPQFIFQYYREEENGRGNFPPRFSGLQFPNYSSELNVNALELDDSALYLCASSLTGDANEKLFFGSGTQLSVL.

The rearrangement joins TRBV6-5 to TRBJ1-6; possible D gene TRBD1, 5 bases. This CDR3 comprises 14 residues. The germline V and J ends were trimmed by 2 bases and 10 bases, with 12 bases remaining between them. Germline values: CDR1 MNHEY, CDR2 SVGAGI. This CDR3 is CASSYQGLKSPLHF. DNA for the CDR3: TGTGCCAGCAGTTACCAGGGTCTCAAGTCACCCCTCCACTTT.

The chain uses TRBV11-3 and TRBJ2-1, with D unclear. Trimming removed 1 base from V and 2 bases from J, with 6 bases in between. The CDR3 extends over 14 amino acids. CDR1 and CDR2 (germline): SGHNT, YENEEA. The CDR3 here is CASSLGQTYNEQFF. For the CDR3, the DNA is TGTGCCAGCAGCTTAGGGCAGACCTACAATGAGCAGTTCTTC.

About this clone itself: The same CDR3 also results from other DNA sequences found in this sample. The chain links TRBV12-3 or TRBV12-4 to TRBJ1-1; D is uncertain. V was clipped by 3 bases and J by 3 bases, with 2 bases between them. The CDR3 is made up of 11 amino acids. CDR3 in DNA: TGTGCCAGCAGTTTTGACACTGAAGCTTTCTTT. Translating gives CASSFDTEAFF.

J is TRBJ1-1 and V is TRBV27, with TRBD1 matching 10 bases. The CDR3 has 15 amino acids. The V segment lost 5 bases and the J segment 4 bases; nucleotides outside the gene matches: 7. The germline V gene has CDR1 MNHEY and CDR2 SMNVEV (reference sequence). The CDR3 loop reads CASSTYRDRGTEAFF. The CDR3 bases are TGTGCCAGCAGTACCTACCGGGACAGGGGCACTGAAGCTTTCTTT.

This clone has only one observation. The V gene is TRBV4-1, the J gene TRBJ1-6, with 7 bases that match TRBD1. The junction had 13 bases not matched to a gene; V was cut back by 6 bases and J by 8 bases. The CDR3 length is 16 residues. Germline CDR1 and CDR2: MGHRA and YSYEKL. CDR3 in amino acids: CASSLVGGLIYSPLHF. The CDR3 bases are TGCGCCAGCAGTTTGGTAGGGGGCTTGATTTATTCACCCCTCCACTTT.